These T cell receptor beta chains were read from a single sample in a study of beta chain features in type 1 diabetes. Repertoires were generated with immunoSEQ multiplex PCR, while TCRdb's copy carries only in-frame clones and drops some. The sample contains 150,000 or so clones, approximately 62% of which appear only once. Sequencing used naive CD4+ T cells from blood. These receptors came from a young man with type 1 diabetes. The CDR3 runs from the conserved cysteine through the conserved F or W. A D gene is named only where the DNA matches it firmly. Rows may omit the clone size; those that give it use once, few, many or a size class.

v_call	d_call	j_call	clone_size	cdr3_aa	cdr3_nt
TRBV6-5	TRBD1	TRBJ1-2	-	CASSYVPGDSNYGYTF	TGTGCCAGCAGTTACGTCCCTGGGGACAGTAACTATGGCTACACCTTC
TRBV5-1	-	TRBJ2-5	once	CASSFQGQETQYF	TGCGCCAGCAGCTTCCAGGGCCAAGAGACCCAGTACTTC
TRBV10-3	-	TRBJ2-7	few	CATLEGTYEQYF	TGTGCCACCTTAGAGGGCACCTACGAGCAGTACTTC
TRBV5-6	TRBD1	TRBJ2-5	once	CASSLRGQGLETQYF	TGTGCCAGCAGCTTGAGGGGACAGGGATTGGAGACCCAGTACTTC
TRBV7-6	TRBD2	TRBJ2-5	-	CASSPGTSGQETQYF	TGTGCCAGCAGCCCGGGGACTAGCGGGCAAGAGACCCAGTACTTC
TRBV29-1	-	TRBJ1-4	-	CSAAGDTTNEKLFF	TGCAGCGCGGCAGGTGACACCACTAATGAAAAACTGTTTTTT
TRBV30	-	TRBJ1-3	-	CAWSAGANSGNTIYF	TGTGCCTGGAGTGCAGGGGCCAACTCTGGAAACACCATATATTTT
TRBV7-2	-	TRBJ2-4	-	CASSFRRGQNIQYF	TGTGCCAGCAGCTTTCGGCGGGGACAAAACATTCAGTACTTC
TRBV30	-	TRBJ1-5	-	CAWSRGTYSNQPQHF	TGTGCCTGGAGTCGAGGGACTTATAGCAATCAGCCCCAGCATTTT
TRBV7-2	TRBD1	TRBJ2-5	-	CASSLMTGSLQETQYF	TGTGCCAGCAGCCTCATGACAGGGTCGCTTCAAGAGACCCAGTACTTC
TRBV15	-	TRBJ2-3	-	CATTWQRNTDTQYF	TGTGCCACTACCTGGCAGAGAAACACAGATACGCAGTATTTT
TRBV29-1	-	TRBJ2-5	-	CSVDRQETQYF	TGCAGCGTTGACAGACAAGAGACCCAGTACTTC
TRBV25-1	-	TRBJ1-4	-	CASSEWEGNEKLFF	TGTGCCAGCAGTGAATGGGAGGGGAATGAAAAACTGTTTTTT
TRBV2	TRBD1	TRBJ2-4	-	CAGRGLAKNIQYF	TGTGCCGGCAGGGGGCTAGCCAAAAACATTCAGTACTTC
TRBV29-1	-	TRBJ2-2	-	CSVGRTSNTGELFF	TGCAGCGTTGGTAGGACATCGAACACCGGGGAGCTGTTTTTT
TRBV2	TRBD2	TRBJ2-3	-	CASSYTLAGSTDTQYF	TGTGCCAGCAGCTATACGCTAGCGGGGAGCACAGATACGCAGTATTTT